The 32 T cell receptor beta chains in this list originate from one sample, sequenced in a study of control samples from healthy donors and cancer patients (dated by TCRdb to 2018 to 2020). The receptor library was made with the immunoSEQ multiplex PCR assay. Entries here come from immuneACCESS through TCRdb and include only in-frame sequences with V and J called. Some clones fail to appear in such tables; in the studies checked, an unresolved V gene covers under half of the shortfall, and the cause of the remainder is unknown. Present in this sample are more than 25,000 clones, 91% of which were seen just once. The ten biggest clones cover about 12% of the sample. Specimen: PBMCs. All receptors come from a man aged 45 to 65 with lung cancer.

V usage is TRBV7-3 and J usage is TRBJ1-1; maybe TRBD1 (6 bases). This CDR3 spans 18 amino acids. Trimming shortened V by 8 bases and J by 1 base, and 26 bases separated the two germline ends. Per germline, CDR1 SGHTA and CDR2 FQGTGA. The CDR3 loop reads CASFLGDTGPWENTEAFF. For the CDR3, the DNA is TGTGCCAGCTTCCTTGGGGACACCGGGCCCTGGGAGAACACTGAAGCTTTCTTT.

This clone has just one count. V and J are TRBV7-6 and TRBJ2-1; D uncertain. Deletions cut 5 bases from V and 3 bases from J, with 14 bases between. The length of the CDR3 is 15 residues. The germline V gene encodes CDR1 SGHVS and CDR2 FNYEAQ. The CDR3 reads CASSQDRSFYNEQFF. In DNA form, the CDR3 reads TGTGCCAGCAGCCAAGACCGGAGTTTCTACAATGAGCAGTTCTTC.

The table lists this clone with a count of one. The rearrangement links TRBV4-3 to TRBJ1-1; the D gene is possibly TRBD1 (6 bases). V lost 2 bases, J lost 2 bases, and 12 bases lay in between. This CDR3 spans 15 amino acids. Germline CDR1 reads LGHNA; CDR2 reads YSLEER. The CDR3 DNA reads as TGCGCCAGCAGCCAATCTAAGGGGGGCAACACTGAAGCTTTCTTT. Its protein is CASSQSKGGNTEAFF.

The chain joins TRBV4-1 to TRBJ2-7, with TRBD1 identical over 7 bases. After removal of 1 base from V and 2 bases from J, the junction contained 8 bases not matched to a gene. This CDR3 comprises 16 residues. The germline V gene encodes CDR1 MGHRA and CDR2 YSYEKL. CDR3 residues: CASSQGTDTGAYEQYF. The CDR3 DNA reads TGCGCCAGCAGCCAAGGGACCGATACAGGGGCCTACGAGCAGTACTTC.

The rearrangement uses TRBV4-2 and TRBJ1-5; TRBD1 matches 7 bases. V was clipped by 0 bases and J by 6 bases; unmatched bases: 14. This CDR3 spans 18 amino acids. CDR1 LGHNA and CDR2 YNFKEQ come from the germline V gene. Written as DNA, the CDR3 is TGTGCCAGCAGCCAAGATTTGGCAGGGGGAGGTGAGGGTCAGCCCCAGCATTTT. Translation: CASSQDLAGGGEGQPQHF.

Only one count was recorded for this clone. The genes are TRBV7-2 and TRBJ2-3; D tentatively reads TRBD1 or TRBD2 (6 bases each). This CDR3 is built from 15 residues. The V end lost 1 base, the J end lost 4 bases, and 12 bases lay between the germline ends. Germline assignment: CDR1 SGHTA and CDR2 FQGNSA. In DNA, the CDR3 is TGTGCCAGCAGCTTAGGGCGTCGGGGGCCAGATACGCAGTATTTT. It codes for CASSLGRRGPDTQYF.

This chain links TRBV6-5 with TRBJ2-2, with D possibly TRBD2 on 6 matching bases. V lost 7 bases, J lost 4 bases, and 10 bases lay in between. The CDR3 covers 13 residues. Germline V CDR1 and CDR2: MNHEY, SVGAGI. This chain's CDR3 is CASTLGGTGELFF. The CDR3 DNA reads TGTGCCAGCACCCTGGGGGGCACCGGGGAGCTGTTTTTT.

The chain carries TRBV5-4 and TRBJ2-7, with D perhaps matching TRBD1 (6 bases). The germline CDR1 and CDR2 sequences are SGHNT and YYREEE (reference sequence). The CDR3 is made up of 14 amino acids. V lost 4 bases and J 10 bases, leaving 21 bases between the germline ends. CDR3 in amino acids: CASSGAGRGLDQYF. The CDR3 region has the DNA TGTGCCAGCAGCGGGGCTGGCAGGGGATTGGACCAGTACTTC.

This rearrangement joins TRBV6-5 to TRBJ2-7; 8 bases fit TRBD1. With V trimmed by 6 bases and J by 4 bases, 2 bases remained unmatched. CDR3 length: 12 residues. The germline gives CDR1 MNHEY, CDR2 SVGAGI. CDR3 bases: TGTGCCAGCAGCAGGGGGCAGTACGAGCAGTACTTC. It codes for CASSRGQYEQYF.

V gene TRBV4-1 combines with J gene TRBJ2-1; D might be TRBD2 (5 bases). V shed 4 bases and J shed 5 bases, with 18 bases lying between them. Germline CDR1 is MGHRA and CDR2 is YSYEKL. CDR3 length equals 16 residues. This CDR3 is CASSRSGLTSDNEQFF. The CDR3 coding sequence is TGCGCCAGCAGCCGGTCAGGCCTTACTAGTGACAATGAGCAGTTCTTC.

This chain connects TRBV6-5 to TRBJ2-2; D remains ambiguous. V lost 2 bases and J 5 bases, leaving 15 bases between the germline ends. The CDR3 is made up of 16 amino acids. CDR1 and CDR2 from the germline V gene are MNHEY and SVGAGI. CDR3 amino acids: CASSYGRQPSTGELFF. The CDR3 bases are TGTGCCAGCAGTTACGGACGCCAGCCATCTACCGGGGAGCTGTTTTTT.

This sequence joins TRBV9 and TRBJ2-1, with 12 bases that match TRBD2. Germline assignment: CDR1 SGDLS and CDR2 YYNGEE. The CDR3 runs to 18 residues. V dropped 4 bases and J dropped 8; count of bases not matched to a gene: 16. The CDR3 sequence: CASSHGTSGRRVGYEQFF. The CDR3, as DNA: TGTGCCAGCAGCCACGGGACTAGCGGGCGGAGGGTGGGCTATGAGCAGTTCTTC. Filled out from reference TRBV9 and TRBJ2-1, the complete variable domain reads DSGVTQTPKHLITATGQRVTLRCSPRSGDLSVYWYQQSLDQGLQFLIQYYNGEERAKGNILERFSAQQFPDLHSELNLSSLELGDSALYFCASSHGTSGRRVGYEQFFGPGTRLTVL.

This chain links TRBV11-2 with TRBJ1-1; tentative D call: TRBD1 (5 bases). Looked up from germline, CDR1 is SGHAT and CDR2 is FQNNGV. V gave up 2 bases and J gave up 4 bases, with 17 bases separating them. This CDR3 has 16 amino acids. This chain's CDR3 is CASSLHRRHPTTEAFF. CDR3 bases: TGTGCCAGCAGCTTACACAGGAGACACCCGACCACTGAAGCTTTCTTT.

This clone was found a few times. The V call is TRBV7-9, the J call TRBJ1-2; 9 nucleotides align to TRBD1. With 5 bases clipped from V and 6 bases from J, the junction kept 4 bases outside the gene matches. The CDR3 contains 13 residues. Germline values: CDR1 SEHNR, CDR2 FQNEAQ (reference sequence). CDR3 residues: CASSKWTGDGYTF. The CDR3 DNA sequence: TGTGCCAGCAGCAAATGGACAGGGGATGGCTACACCTTC.

The genes are TRBV5-4 and TRBJ2-7; D assignment may be TRBD1 or TRBD2 (5 bases each). Germline V gene data show CDR1 as SGHNT and CDR2 as YYREEE (reference sequence). The CDR3 extends over 12 amino acids. V dropped 4 bases and J dropped 12 bases, with 17 bases sitting between them. CDR3 loop: CASSLGTSDVYF. Here the CDR3 DNA reads TGTGCCAGCAGCCTCGGGACCTCGGACGTGTACTTC.

This clone was found a few times. The CDR3 is CASSSTGETYEQYF. CDR3 coding DNA: TGCGCCAGCAGCTCGACAGGGGAAACCTACGAGCAGTACTTC. This chain connects TRBV5-1 to TRBJ2-7, with 8 bases identical to TRBD1. The CDR3 has 14 residues. J lost 2 bases, V lost 3 bases, and 4 bases had no gene match. The germline CDR1 and CDR2 sequences are SGHRS and YFSETQ.

The chain has TRBV25-1 and TRBJ1-5; D ambiguous. Germline assignment: CDR1 MGHDK and CDR2 SYGVNS. The CDR3 contains 13 residues. V was shortened by 6 bases and J by 7 bases, with 13 bases between the two germline ends. The CDR3 DNA follows: TGTGCCAGCAGAGCCCACGAGGGCCAGCCCCAGCATTTT. Its translation is CASRAHEGQPQHF.

With regard to this clone: One end of the junction is discordant with germline, which a read error may explain. The chain has TRBV12-3 or TRBV12-4 and TRBJ1-3; TRBD1 might be the D (6 bases). The CDR3 totals 11 residues. The CDR3 spells CASSLTGPRDF. The CDR3 nucleotides are TGTGCCAGCAGTTTAACAGGGCCAAGGGATTTT.

The CDR3 sequence is CASSQGEGTIYGYTF. Written as DNA, the CDR3 is TGCGCCAGCAGCCAAGGGGAGGGGACGATCTATGGCTACACCTTC. The chain joins TRBV4-3 to TRBJ1-2, with D possibly being TRBD1 (5 bases). CDR1 is LGHNA, CDR2 YSLEER, per germline. The ends were cut back, 1 base at V and 4 bases at J, with 13 bases in the middle. The CDR3 sequence is 15 residues long.

The rearrangement links TRBV29-1 to TRBJ1-2; TRBD1 matches at 12 bases. Germline V gene lookup returns CDR1 SQVTM and CDR2 ANQGSEA. CDR3 length: 14 amino acids. V lost 5 bases, J lost 5 bases, and 6 bases stayed unmatched. CDR3 region: CSVKVGQGAYGYTF. DNA for the CDR3: TGCAGCGTTAAGGTGGGACAGGGGGCGTATGGCTACACCTTC.

The rearrangement joins TRBV11-2 to TRBJ1-4; 10 bases fit TRBD1. Germline CDR1 reads SGHAT; CDR2 reads FQNNGV. CDR3 size: 18 residues. V was pared by 5 bases and J by 3 bases, with 12 bases of the junction left unmatched. CDR3 residues: CASSPRLGQGVANEKLFF. DNA for the CDR3: TGTGCCAGCAGCCCGCGCCTCGGACAGGGGGTCGCTAATGAAAAACTGTTTTTT. Full variable domain (missing parts from reference TRBV11-2 and TRBJ1-4): EAGVAQSPRYKIIEKRQSVAFWCNPISGHATLYWYQQILGQGPKLLIQFQNNGVVDDSQLPKDRFSAERLKGVDSTLKIQPAKLEDSAVYLCASSPRLGQGVANEKLFFGSGTQLSVL.

This rearrangement joins TRBV7-6 to TRBJ2-1; D may be TRBD1 (7 bases). CDR3 length equals 20 residues. Germline CDR1 reads SGHVS; CDR2 reads FNYEAQ. V lost 5 bases, J lost 5 bases, and 31 bases lay in between. DNA of the CDR3: TGTGCCAGCAGCCCCCCCCCTCGGCTTTCGTCAGGGGGGAAGGACAATGAGCAGTTCTTC. It codes for CASSPPPRLSSGGKDNEQFF.

The chain recombines TRBV3-1 (or the pseudogene TRBV3-2) with TRBJ1-6; 8 bases match TRBD1. V trimming: 3 bases; J trimming: 7 bases; junction bases outside the gene matches: 5. The germline gives CDR1 LGHDT, CDR2 YNNKEL (reference sequence). The CDR3 contains 15 residues. CDR3: CASSQQGAGNSPLHF. Written as DNA, the CDR3 is TGTGCCAGCAGCCAGCAGGGGGCGGGAAATTCACCCCTCCACTTT.

The chain carries TRBV25-1 and TRBJ2-7, with 7 bases aligning to TRBD1. V shed 6 bases, J shed 2 bases, and the junction held 7 bases outside the gene matches. The germline CDR1 and CDR2 sequences are MGHDK and SYGVNS. The CDR3 contains 14 residues. Here the CDR3 DNA reads TGTGCCAGCAGGAAGGGGGCAGGTACCTACGAGCAGTACTTC. Translated, it gives CASRKGAGTYEQYF.

This rearrangement joins TRBV12-3 or TRBV12-4 to TRBJ2-2; D not certain. This CDR3 spans 13 amino acids. V was clipped by 6 bases and J by 4 bases, with 9 bases between them. Here the CDR3 reads CASSPQITGELFF. CDR3 DNA sequence: TGTGCCAGCAGCCCCCAGATCACCGGGGAGCTGTTTTTT.

The chain couples TRBV2 to TRBJ2-7, with 7 bases identical to TRBD1. The CDR3 extends over 14 amino acids. V gave up 5 bases and J gave up 0 bases; unmatched junction bases: 4. From germline, CDR1 is SNHLY and CDR2 FYNNEI. In DNA, the CDR3 is TGTGCCAGCAGTAGGGACAGCGGCTCCTACGAGCAGTACTTC. As protein: CASSRDSGSYEQYF.

The rearrangement joins TRBV27 to TRBJ1-6, with D perhaps matching TRBD1 (6 bases). Germline V gene sequence: CDR1 MNHEY, CDR2 SMNVEV (reference sequence). The CDR3 consists of 13 residues. V was clipped by 3 bases and J by 10 bases, with 10 bases between them. The CDR3 spells CASSFRGNSPLHF. The CDR3 coding sequence is TGTGCCAGCAGTTTCAGGGGAAACTCACCCCTCCACTTT.

The genes are TRBV4-1 and TRBJ2-2; possible D gene TRBD2, 6 bases. The CDR3 has 16 residues. Germline V gene data show CDR1 as MGHRA and CDR2 as YSYEKL. V shed 1 base and J shed 1 base, with 10 bases lying between them. CDR3 in DNA: TGCGCCAGCAGCCAAGGGTCGGGAGAGAACACCGGGGAGCTGTTTTTT. Encoded protein: CASSQGSGENTGELFF.

In DNA form, the CDR3 reads TGTGCCAGCCATGGGACAGGGTCTTCCTATAATTCACCCCTCCACTTT. Encoded protein: CASHGTGSSYNSPLHF. The chain is built from TRBV7-2 and TRBJ1-6; 9 nucleotides line up with TRBD1. Germline V CDR1 and CDR2: SGHTA, FQGNSA. The CDR3 is 16 residues long. V was pared by 8 bases and J by 1 base, with 6 bases of the junction left unmatched.

This rearrangement joins TRBV2 to TRBJ2-5, with D perhaps TRBD2 (6 bases). This CDR3 has 15 residues. Germline V gene data show CDR1 as SNHLY and CDR2 as FYNNEI. With 5 bases removed from V and 5 bases from J, the gap between germline ends came to 18 bases. The CDR3: CASSPQLALQETQYF. For the CDR3, the DNA is TGTGCCAGCAGTCCCCAACTAGCCCTGCAGGAGACCCAGTACTTC.

V and J are TRBV5-1 and TRBJ2-5, with D maybe TRBD2 (6 bases). Germline V gene lookup returns CDR1 SGHRS and CDR2 YFSETQ. The V end lost 3 bases, the J end lost 1 base, and 13 bases lay between the germline ends. The CDR3 covers 15 residues. In DNA form, the CDR3 reads TGCGCCAGCAGCTCCGACCGGGACTTCCAAGAGACCCAGTACTTC. Its translation is CASSSDRDFQETQYF.

The chain recombines TRBV29-1 with TRBJ1-4, with D uncertain. V lost 4 bases, J lost 3 bases, and 9 bases lay in between. Germline values: CDR1 SQVTM, CDR2 ANQGSEA. This CDR3 spans 13 amino acids. DNA of the CDR3: TGCAGCGTTGCGCGGGCTTCTAATGAAAAACTGTTTTTT. This gives the protein CSVARASNEKLFF.